This is a list of T cell receptor beta chains from one sample in a study of blood T cell repertoires in COVID-19. TCRdb's table, derived via immunoSEQ multiplex PCR, lists solely in-frame clones and lacks some. Among more than 350,000 clones, 80% to 90% were seen once, and the ten largest hold around 3%. The sample consisted of peripheral blood. Receptors were obtained from a woman aged 25-40 years with COVID-19, enrolled during active disease. Each CDR3 is given with its conserved first and last residue. Each record gives: D gene, J gene, V gene, CDR3 length, clone size, CDR3 DNA, CDR3 protein. A D gene is named only where the DNA matches it firmly. Clone size, where shown, is once, few, many, or a class for clones that have expanded.

>.|TRBJ1-6|TRBV3-1/TRBV3-2|16|.
TGTGCCAGCAGCCGAATTGTCCCCGCGGGTAATTCACCCCTCCACTTT
CASSRIVPAGNSPLHF
>.|TRBJ2-3|TRBV19|15|.
TGTGCCAGTAGTCTGGGGACTGCAGCCACAGATACGCAGTATTTT
CASSLGTAATDTQYF
>TRBD1|TRBJ1-1|TRBV5-1|15|.
TGCGCCAGCAGCGTCCGGGGACAGGGATCTGGGTCTGCTTTCTTT
CASSVRGQGSGSAFF
>TRBD1|TRBJ1-6|TRBV5-1|18|.
TGCGCCAGCAGCTGGGGTGCCCAGGACAGGGGAAGTAATTCACCCCTCCACTTT
CASSWGAQDRGSNSPLHF
>.|TRBJ2-3|TRBV21-1|13|.
TGTGCCAGCAGCAACTTGTTGACAGATACGCAGTATTTT
CASSNLLTDTQYF
>.|TRBJ2-5|TRBV13|11|.
TGTGCCAGCAGTCCCCAGGAGACCCAGTACTTC
CASSPQETQYF
>.|TRBJ2-2|TRBV5-1|11|.
TGCGCCAGCAGCTTTGGCTGGGAGCTGTTTTTT
CASSFGWELFF
>TRBD1|TRBJ2-6|TRBV11-3|20|.
TGTGCCAGCAGCTTACCCCTCTCAAGGACAGGGGGTTCTGGGGCCAACGTCCTGACTTTC
CASSLPLSRTGGSGANVLTF
>.|TRBJ2-1|TRBV11-2|14|.
TGTGCCAGCAGCTTAGTATCCCAGTACAATGAGCAGTTCTTC
CASSLVSQYNEQFF
>.|TRBJ2-1|TRBV10-3|14|.
TGTGCCATCAGTGAGTCGATTCAGGGCGATGAGCAGTTCTTC
CAISESIQGDEQFF
>TRBD2|TRBJ2-1|TRBV7-6|15|few
TGTGCCAGCAGCTTTGGCGGGGGACGATACAATGAGCAGTTCTTC
CASSFGGGRYNEQFF
>TRBD2|TRBJ2-1|TRBV10-2|22|.
TGCGCCAGCAGTGAGTCAATTTTTACTAGCGGGGGGCAACCTTGGTATTACAATGAGCAGTTCTTC
CASSESIFTSGGQPWYYNEQFF
>.|TRBJ1-2|TRBV29-1|20|.
TGCAGCGTTGAAGATCGGGATTCCCACGCCAGGGGACCCCATAACTATGGCTACACCTTC
CSVEDRDSHARGPHNYGYTF
>TRBD1|TRBJ2-6|TRBV2|21|.
TGTGCCAGCAGTGATCTGATGCGGTCACCACACAGGGGGCCTGGGGCCAACGTCCTGACTTTC
CASSDLMRSPHRGPGANVLTF
>TRBD1|TRBJ1-2|TRBV28|14|.
TGTGCCGGGCGACGTACAGGGGTCAACTATGGCTACACCTTC
CAGRRTGVNYGYTF
>TRBD1|TRBJ1-4|TRBV27|14|.
TGTGCCAGCAGTTCGAGGGGGCGCCGTGAAAAACTGTTTTTT
CASSSRGRREKLFF
>TRBD1|TRBJ1-5|TRBV7-8|15|.
TGTGCCAGCAGCTGGGACAGGGGCCTTAATCAGCCCCAGCATTTT
CASSWDRGLNQPQHF
>TRBD2|TRBJ2-7|TRBV19|14|.
TGTGCCTCTACCCCAGCGGGGGGACCCTACGAGCAGTACTTC
CASTPAGGPYEQYF
>.|TRBJ1-6|TRBV19|15|.
TGTGCCAGTAACCGACGCGCGGGGGAGAATTCACCCCTCCACTTT
CASNRRAGENSPLHF
>TRBD2|TRBJ2-7|TRBV6-2/TRBV6-3|15|.
TGTGCCAGCAGCAGACTAGCGGGGTACTCCTACGAGCAGTACTTC
CASSRLAGYSYEQYF
>TRBD2|TRBJ2-5|TRBV2|16|.
TGTGCCAGCAGTGAGGAGGGATTAGGACTAGGGGAGACCCAGTACTTC
CASSEEGLGLGETQYF
>TRBD1|TRBJ2-3|TRBV28|15|.
TGTGCCAGCAGTCCGACAGGGGGCGCAGGAGATACGCAGTATTTT
CASSPTGGAGDTQYF
>.|TRBJ2-3|TRBV4-3|15|.
TGCGCCAGCAGCCCACTAGGGTTCCCTCGAGATACGCAGTATTTT
CASSPLGFPRDTQYF
>.|TRBJ1-5|TRBV10-1|14|few
TGCGCCAGCAGTGAGGGGGGGGTCGATCAGCCCCAGCATTTT
CASSEGGVDQPQHF
>.|TRBJ2-3|TRBV28|16|.
TGTGCCAGCAGTTCCAACTATCGCGGGCTCACAGATACGCAGTATTTT
CASSSNYRGLTDTQYF
>.|TRBJ2-2|TRBV6-5|11|.
TGTGCTTCAGGGTCCACCGGGGAGCTGTTTTTT
CASGSTGELFF
>TRBD2|TRBJ2-1|TRBV3-1/TRBV3-2|16|.
TGTGCCAGCAGCCAAGAACTAGCGGGGATCTCCAATGAGCAGTTCTTC
CASSQELAGISNEQFF
>.|TRBJ2-5|TRBV3-1/TRBV3-2|14|.
TGTGCCAGCAGCCAAGAGGAGTCAGGAGGGCTAGTGAACTTC
CASSQEESGGLVNF
>.|TRBJ2-7|TRBV3-1/TRBV3-2|16|.
TGTGCCAGCAGCCAAGAGGTTTTTGTGGGGCCCTACGAGCAGTACTTC
CASSQEVFVGPYEQYF
>.|TRBJ1-3|TRBV7-2|14|.
TGTGCCAGCAGCCGGGACTTCTCAGGAAACACCATATATTTT
CASSRDFSGNTIYF
>.|TRBJ1-4|TRBV4-1|15|once
TGCGCCAGCAGCAAACCCGGGAGAAGCAATGAAAAACTGTTTTTT
CASSKPGRSNEKLFF
>TRBD2|TRBJ2-3|TRBV5-8|15|.
TGTGCCAGCAGTTCGCCGACTAGCGGGGGGGGTACGCAGTATTTT
CASSSPTSGGGTQYF
>.|TRBJ1-1|TRBV13|12|.
TGTGCCAGCAGCGCGGGCCTTCTTGGAGCTTTCTTT
CASSAGLLGAFF
>TRBD2|TRBJ2-5|TRBV7-2|15|.
TGTGCCAGCAGCTTAGTAGCGGGAGTACAAGAGACCCAGTACTTC
CASSLVAGVQETQYF
>.|TRBJ2-7|TRBV4-1|14|few
TGCGCCAGCAGCCAAGATCAACGCGGGTATGCGCAGTACTTC
CASSQDQRGYAQYF
>.|TRBJ2-1|TRBV2|14|.
TGTGCCAGCAGTGAATGGGGGGGCCGAAATGAGCAGTTCTTC
CASSEWGGRNEQFF
>.|TRBJ1-4|TRBV29-1|12|.
TGCAGCGCCGGTAGAACTAATGAAAAACTGTTTTTT
CSAGRTNEKLFF
>.|TRBJ1-6|TRBV5-4|13|few
TGTGCCAGCAGCCCGGAGGCCAATTCACCCCTCCACTTT
CASSPEANSPLHF
>.|TRBJ2-3|TRBV28|13|.
TGTGCCAGCACCCTCCCCGATCAGGCCCCGCAGTATTTT
CASTLPDQAPQYF
>.|TRBJ1-2|TRBV6-6|13|.
TGTGCCAGCAGTTACTCTCCTGGCAGTGGCTACACCTTC
CASSYSPGSGYTF
>.|TRBJ2-7|TRBV9|14|.
TGTGCCAGCAGCGTAGGGCTGATCTCCTACGAGCAGTACTTC
CASSVGLISYEQYF
>TRBD1|TRBJ2-6|TRBV5-1|18|once
TGCGCCAGCAGCTTGGGAGGACAGGGCCCGTCTGGGGCCAACGTCCTGACTTTC
CASSLGGQGPSGANVLTF
>TRBD2|TRBJ2-1|TRBV4-1|17|.
TGCGCCAGCAGCCAGGGGGGGACGACTAGCGGGAGGGGTGAGCAGTTCTTC
CASSQGGTTSGRGEQFF
>TRBD1|TRBJ2-1|TRBV18|16|once
TGTGCCAGCTCACCGACGGGACAGCCATCCTACAATGAGCAGTTCTTC
CASSPTGQPSYNEQFF
>.|TRBJ2-2|TRBV11-2|15|.
TGTGCCAGCAGCTCCCACAGGGTTGGATCCGGGGAGCTGTTTTTT
CASSSHRVGSGELFF
>TRBD1|TRBJ1-1|TRBV5-1|14|.
TGCGCCAGCAGACACGGACAGGCCAACACTGAAGCTTTCTTT
CASRHGQANTEAFF